This T cell receptor (beta chain) was obtained from a study of early T cells in non-severe SARS-CoV-2 infection. Study at large: Whole-blood bulk RNA, unsorted, was sequenced, and chains were unpaired.

This clonotype was counted ten times or more. Its specificity is not known. J gave up 7 bases and V 0 bases, and 8 bases lay outside the gene matches. Germline V CDR1 and CDR2: SGHRS, YFSETQ. This CDR3 has 16 residues. Study results and limitations: VDJdb-based annotation leaned toward anti-spike CD8 responses and missed private and CD4 specificities.

The TCR library protocol attached unique molecular identifiers to the individual cDNA molecules. TCRdb independently ran MiXCR on the 5' RACE reads; one entry per CDR3 protein. The sample yields fewer than 35,000 distinct CDR3 sequences, about 4.6% seen once. This clonotype originated in an adult who was a healthcare worker with PCR-confirmed SARS-CoV-2 infection or an uninfected control (not recorded which). Sample: whole blood. The rearrangement uses TRBV5-1 and TRBJ2-1; TRBD2 matches 9 bases. CDR3 sequence: CASSLVPSGIKNEQFF. The CDR3, as DNA: TGCGCCAGCAGCTTGGTCCCTAGCGGGATTAAAAATGAGCAGTTCTTC.